This T cell receptor (beta chain) was recovered during a study of blood T cell repertoires in COVID-19. The wider study: Some COVID-19 samples were acute and others convalescent; all came from the United States, Italy and Spain. Sample material is recorded as cDNA or gDNA derived from T cells, B-cell-depleted T cells, or PBMCs.

V lost 0 bases and J 10 bases, leaving 15 bases between the germline ends. The CDR3 length is 15 residues. Germline-derived CDR1 and CDR2 are MGHRA and YSYEKL. Per the original data handling: Nucleated cell number was recorded as an estimate derived from reference gene primer amplification. Profiling relied on immunoSEQ multiplex PCR, and the TCRdb table lists in-frame clones only, not all of them. Clonal size and the V and J genes are those of that table, whereas D and trimming came from the DNA. The sample includes under 200,000 clones, around three quarters of them seen just once. The V gene is TRBV4-1, the J gene TRBJ1-4; TRBD1 might be the D (6 bases). Sequencing used peripheral blood. The TCR was taken from a man aged 70 or older with active or convalescent COVID-19. As DNA, the CDR3 is TGCGCCAGCAGCCAAGAGGGGACGGGAGGGGGAAAACTGTTTTTT. The encoded protein is CASSQEGTGGGKLFF.